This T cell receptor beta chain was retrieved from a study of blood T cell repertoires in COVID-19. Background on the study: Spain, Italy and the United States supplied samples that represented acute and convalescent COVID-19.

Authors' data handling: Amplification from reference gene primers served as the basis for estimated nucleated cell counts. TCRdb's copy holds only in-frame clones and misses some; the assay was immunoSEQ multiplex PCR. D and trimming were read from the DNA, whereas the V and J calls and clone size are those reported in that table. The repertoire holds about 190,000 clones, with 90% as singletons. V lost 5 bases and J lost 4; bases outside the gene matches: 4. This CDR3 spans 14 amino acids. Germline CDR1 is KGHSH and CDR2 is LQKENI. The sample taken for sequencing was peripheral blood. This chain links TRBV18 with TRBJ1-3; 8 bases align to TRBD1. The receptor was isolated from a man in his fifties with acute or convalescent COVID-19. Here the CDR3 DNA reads TGTGCCAGCTCATCGGACAGGGCGGGAAACACCATATATTTT. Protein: CASSSDRAGNTIYF.